This T cell receptor beta chain was identified during a study of human T cells and chemical hapten exposure. Study summary: Reading of the patch tests, which applied 0.01% DPC to the upper back, occurred at 6 days.

TCRdb called the RACE reads again in MiXCR, with one record for every CDR3 protein. This table holds 65,000 to 85,000 distinct CDR3 sequences, about 12% found once. The sample's time point: patch test 1, 2 weeks after DPC sensitization. Treatment here: therapeutic diphenylcyclopropenone sensitization with weekly scalp DPC. This clonotype was picked up many times. Deletions cut 3 bases from V and 0 bases from J, with 18 bases between. This CDR3 is 17 amino acids long. The rearrangement joins TRBV23-1 to TRBJ2-7; D is uncertain. TRBV23-1 is sorted into the ORF group, with uncertain function. The sample was whole blood, taken in connection with sensitization to the hapten diphenylcyclopropenone (DPC). The clonotype comes from a woman in her fifties or sixties with alopecia areata. Some clones in this sample may be carry-over from other donors' samples. CDR3 loop: CASSHKKIGRTSYEQYF. The CDR3 DNA reads TGCGCCAGCAGTCACAAAAAAATCGGCAGGACCTCCTACGAGCAGTACTTC.